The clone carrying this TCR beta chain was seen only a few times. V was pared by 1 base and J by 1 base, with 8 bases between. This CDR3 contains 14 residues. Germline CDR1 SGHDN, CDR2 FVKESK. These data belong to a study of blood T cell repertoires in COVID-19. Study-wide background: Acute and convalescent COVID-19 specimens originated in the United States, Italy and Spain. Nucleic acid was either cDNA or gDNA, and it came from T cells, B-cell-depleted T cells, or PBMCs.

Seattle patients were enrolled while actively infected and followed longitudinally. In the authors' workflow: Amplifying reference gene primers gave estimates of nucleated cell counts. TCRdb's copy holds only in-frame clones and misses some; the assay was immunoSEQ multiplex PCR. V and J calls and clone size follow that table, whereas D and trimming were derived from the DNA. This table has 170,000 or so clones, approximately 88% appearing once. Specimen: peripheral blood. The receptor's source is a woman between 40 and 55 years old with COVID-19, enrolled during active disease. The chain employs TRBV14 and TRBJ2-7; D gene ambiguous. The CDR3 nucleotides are TGTGCCAGCAGCCAAGTCTGTTGTTCCTACGAGCAGTACTTC. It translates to CASSQVCCSYEQYF.